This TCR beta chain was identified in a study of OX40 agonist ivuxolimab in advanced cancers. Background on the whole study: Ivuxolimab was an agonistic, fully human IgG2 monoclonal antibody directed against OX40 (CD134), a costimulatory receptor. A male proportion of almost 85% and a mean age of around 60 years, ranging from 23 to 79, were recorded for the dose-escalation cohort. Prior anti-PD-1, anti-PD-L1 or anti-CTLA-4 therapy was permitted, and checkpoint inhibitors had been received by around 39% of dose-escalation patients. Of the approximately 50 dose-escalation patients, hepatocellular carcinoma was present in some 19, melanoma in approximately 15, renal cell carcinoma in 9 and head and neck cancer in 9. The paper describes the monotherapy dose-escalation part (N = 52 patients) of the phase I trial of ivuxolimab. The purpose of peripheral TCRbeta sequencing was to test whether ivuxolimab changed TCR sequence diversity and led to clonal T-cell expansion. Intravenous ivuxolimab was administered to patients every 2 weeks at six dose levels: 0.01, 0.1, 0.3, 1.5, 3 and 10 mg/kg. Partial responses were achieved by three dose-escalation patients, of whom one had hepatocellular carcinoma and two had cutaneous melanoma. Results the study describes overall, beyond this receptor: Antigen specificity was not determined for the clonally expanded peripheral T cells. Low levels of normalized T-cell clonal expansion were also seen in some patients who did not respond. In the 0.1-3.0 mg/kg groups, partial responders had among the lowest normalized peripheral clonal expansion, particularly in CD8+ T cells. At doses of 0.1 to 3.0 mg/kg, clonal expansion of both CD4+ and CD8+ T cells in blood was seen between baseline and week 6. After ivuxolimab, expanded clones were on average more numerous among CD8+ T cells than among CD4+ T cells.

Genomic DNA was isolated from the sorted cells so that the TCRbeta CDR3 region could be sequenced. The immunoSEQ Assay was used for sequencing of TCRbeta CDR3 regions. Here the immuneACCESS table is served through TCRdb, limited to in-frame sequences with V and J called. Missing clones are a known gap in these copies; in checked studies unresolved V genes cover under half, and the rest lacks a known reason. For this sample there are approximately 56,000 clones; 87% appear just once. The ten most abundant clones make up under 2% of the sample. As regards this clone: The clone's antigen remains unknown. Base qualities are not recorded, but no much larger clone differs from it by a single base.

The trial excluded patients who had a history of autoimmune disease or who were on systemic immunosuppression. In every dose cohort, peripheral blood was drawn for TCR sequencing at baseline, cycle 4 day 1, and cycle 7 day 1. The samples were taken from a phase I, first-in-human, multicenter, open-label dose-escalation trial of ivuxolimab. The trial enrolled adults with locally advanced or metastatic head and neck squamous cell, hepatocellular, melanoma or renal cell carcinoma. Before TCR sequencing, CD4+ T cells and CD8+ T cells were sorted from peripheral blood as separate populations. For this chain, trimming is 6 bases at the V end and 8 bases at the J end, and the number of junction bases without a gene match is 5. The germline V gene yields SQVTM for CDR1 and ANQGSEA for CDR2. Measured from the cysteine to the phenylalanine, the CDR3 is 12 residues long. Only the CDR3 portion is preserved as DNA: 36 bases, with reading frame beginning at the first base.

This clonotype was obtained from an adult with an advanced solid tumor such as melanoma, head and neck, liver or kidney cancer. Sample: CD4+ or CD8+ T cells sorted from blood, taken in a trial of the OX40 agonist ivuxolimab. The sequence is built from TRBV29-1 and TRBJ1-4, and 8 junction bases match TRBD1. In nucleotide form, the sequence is TGCAGCGTCGGACAGGGAAGGGAAAAACTGTTTTTT. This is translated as CSVGQGREKLFF.